The 10 T cell receptor beta chains presented below share a single source sample, sequenced in a study of cytomegalovirus exposure and HLA in healthy donors. Amplification used 60 Vbeta primers and 13 Jbeta primers. Measured with immunoSEQ multiplex PCR; TCRdb has only the in-frame clones, and not every one. The data show around 200,000 clones, with approximately 80% seen just once and 1.7% held by the top ten. Sequencing used PBMCs. Receptor source: a man aged 50-59 years in good health and CMV-seronegative.

CDR3 DNA sequence: TGTGCCAGCGGGGGACAACGACCCGGGGAGCTGTTTTTT. Translated: CASGGQRPGELFF. This chain links TRBV28 with TRBJ2-2, with a weak D call TRBD1 (6 bases). V was trimmed by 8 bases and J by 6 bases, leaving 13 bases between them. Germline values: CDR1 MDHEN, CDR2 SYDVKM. The CDR3 has 13 residues.

The gene calls are TRBV4-1 and TRBJ1-2, with TRBD1 matching 7 bases. This CDR3 contains 14 residues. Germline V CDR1 and CDR2: MGHRA, YSYEKL. The V gene end was trimmed by 3 bases and the J gene end by 8 bases; junction bases not matched to a gene: 9. The CDR3 sequence is CASSHYDRAGGYTF. CDR3 bases: TGCGCCAGCAGCCACTACGACAGGGCAGGCGGCTACACCTTC.

This rearrangement joins TRBV28 to TRBJ2-2; TRBD1 matches 10 bases. The CDR3 length is 15 residues. J gave up 6 bases and V 7 bases, and 8 bases lay outside the gene matches. Per the germline V gene, CDR1 is MDHEN and CDR2 is SYDVKM. For the CDR3, the DNA is TGTGCCAGCAATACCGGGACAGGGGTCCCCGGGGAGCTGTTTTTT. It is translated as CASNTGTGVPGELFF.

V and J are TRBV2 and TRBJ2-1; 7 bases fit TRBD2. Germline values: CDR1 SNHLY, CDR2 FYNNEI. Trimming removed 7 bases from V and 10 bases from J; junction bases left unmatched: 7. This CDR3 has 12 amino acids. The CDR3 nucleotides are TGTGCCAGCAAGTATCACGGGGGGGAGCAGTTCTTC. Its translation is CASKYHGGEQFF.

This clone was seen only a few times. CDR3 bases: TGTGCCAGCAGGACGGACAGCTATGGCTACACCTTC. It yields the protein CASRTDSYGYTF. The chain couples TRBV2 to TRBJ1-2; a possible D gene is TRBD1 (6 bases). This CDR3 is built from 12 residues. Germline lookup yields CDR1 SNHLY and CDR2 FYNNEI. V lost 6 bases, J lost 4 bases, and 9 bases lay in between.

This rearrangement joins TRBV27 to TRBJ1-2, with 10 bases matching TRBD1. CDR3 length: 14 amino acids. Germline assignment: CDR1 MNHEY and CDR2 SMNVEV (reference sequence). The V and J ends lost 5 bases and 4 bases, in that order; junction bases with no gene match: 4. The CDR3 spells CASSRDRGFYGYTF. DNA of the CDR3: TGTGCCAGCAGTCGGGACAGGGGCTTCTATGGCTACACCTTC.

This clone was detected once. As DNA, the CDR3 is TGTGCCAGCAGTTACTCCGGGACAGGGGGCTGGTATGGCTACACCTTC. It is translated as CASSYSGTGGWYGYTF. The chain recombines TRBV27 with TRBJ1-2, with TRBD1 identical over 12 bases. Germline V gene data show CDR1 as MNHEY and CDR2 as SMNVEV (reference sequence). The J segment lost 5 bases and the V segment lost 4 bases, leaving 8 bases of the junction unmatched. This CDR3 has 16 amino acids.

Concerning this clone: Other DNA sequences in the sample encode the same CDR3. The chain combines TRBV27 with TRBJ1-2; a possible D gene is TRBD1 (6 bases). CDR3 length equals 13 residues. Per germline, CDR1 MNHEY and CDR2 SMNVEV (reference sequence). Trimming stripped 5 bases from V and 4 bases from J, with 11 bases between. CDR3 loop: CASSPGTLYGYTF. For the CDR3, the DNA is TGTGCCAGCAGTCCCGGGACACTCTATGGCTACACCTTC.

This rearrangement joins TRBV9 to TRBJ1-2; 8 bases are a match to TRBD1. The CDR3 length is 13 residues. The junction had 2 bases not matched to a gene; V was cut back by 0 bases and J by 7 bases. Germline CDR1 SGDLS, CDR2 YYNGEE. The chain's CDR3 is CASSVEDRVGYTF. CDR3 nucleotide sequence: TGTGCCAGCAGCGTAGAGGACAGGGTTGGCTACACCTTC.

The chain uses TRBV6-1 and TRBJ1-1; possible D gene TRBD1, 5 bases. CDR1 is MNHNS, CDR2 SASEGT, per germline. The CDR3 spans 14 residues. V lost 6 bases and J 0 bases, leaving 11 bases between the germline ends. CDR3 sequence (DNA): TGTGCCAGCAGGGGACTGAATTTGAACACTGAAGCTTTCTTT. Its translation: CASRGLNLNTEAFF.